The 26 T cell receptor beta chains presented below share a single source sample, sequenced in a study of T cell changes during pregnancy in multiple sclerosis. Sequencing used immunoSEQ multiplex PCR; TCRdb keeps in-frame clones, though not all of them. The repertoire holds roughly 80,000 clones, with approximately 93% as singletons. This sample comprised peripheral blood, obtained in the second trimester of pregnancy. The origin of the receptors is a female donor with multiple sclerosis, enrolled in a pregnancy study.

This chain uses TRBV7-9 with TRBJ2-5; possibly TRBD2 for D (5 bases). The CDR3 totals 14 residues. V lost 2 bases and J lost 1, with 8 bases in between. CDR1 is SEHNR and CDR2 is FQNEAQ in the germline V gene (reference sequence). DNA for the CDR3: TGTGCCAGCAGCTTACGGGGTGCCCAAGAGACCCAGTACTTC. Protein product: CASSLRGAQETQYF.

CDR3 sequence: CASSKLDRGPGELFF. CDR3 bases: TGTGCCAGCAGTAAACTCGACAGGGGTCCCGGGGAGCTGTTTTTT. The chain combines TRBV6-6 with TRBJ2-2, with 8 positions matching TRBD1. This CDR3 spans 15 amino acids. Germline V gene sequence: CDR1 MNHNY, CDR2 SVGAGI (reference sequence). The ends lost 5 bases at V and 6 bases at J; junction bases unmatched: 8.

For the CDR3, the DNA is TGTGCCAGTAGTATTAGGTCTAGCGCTGGGGTTCCCGGGGAGCTGTTTTTT. Translation: CASSIRSSAGVPGELFF. V gene TRBV19 combines with J gene TRBJ2-2; D might be TRBD2 (6 bases). CDR1 is LNHDA, CDR2 SQIVND, per germline (reference sequence). This CDR3 has 17 amino acids. V shed 3 bases and J shed 6 bases, with 20 bases lying between them.

The J gene is TRBJ2-7, the V gene TRBV19, with D maybe TRBD2 (6 bases). V shed 2 bases and J shed 0 bases, with 8 bases lying between them. This CDR3 region has 14 residues. Germline CDR1 LNHDA, CDR2 SQIVND (reference sequence). The CDR3 bases are TGTGCCAGTAGTATAATAGCGGACTCCTACGAGCAGTACTTC. It translates to CASSIIADSYEQYF. The full variable domain, completed using reference TRBV19 and TRBJ2-7, is DGGITQSPKYLFRKEGQNVTLSCEQNLNHDAMYWYRQDPGQGLRLIYYSQIVNDFQKGDIAEGYSVSREKKESFPLTVTSAQKNPTAFYLCASSIIADSYEQYFGPGTRLTVT.

This clone appeared a single time. The genes are TRBV11-2 and TRBJ2-5; tentatively, D is TRBD2 (7 bases). Germline CDR1 is SGHAT and CDR2 is FQNNGV. The CDR3 spans 14 residues. V was clipped by 5 bases and J by 5 bases, with 15 bases between them. The CDR3 reads CASSGEGGEETQYF. The DNA for the CDR3 is TGTGCCAGCAGCGGAGAGGGGGGGGAGGAGACCCAGTACTTC.

This clone occurred once. CDR3 amino acids: CASGTNSNQPQHF. The CDR3 bases are TGTGCCAGCGGGACAAATAGCAATCAGCCCCAGCATTTT. V and J are TRBV7-9 and TRBJ1-5; a weak D match, TRBD1 (6 bases). The CDR3 sequence is 13 residues long. The germline CDR1 and CDR2 sequences are SEHNR and FQNEAQ (reference sequence). With 8 bases removed from V and 0 bases from J, the gap between germline ends came to 8 bases.

The V gene is TRBV7-8, the J gene TRBJ1-5, with D possibly being TRBD1 (5 bases). The V end was cut by 0 bases, the J end by 4 bases, with 13 bases between. Germline loops: CDR1 SGHVS, CDR2 FQNEAQ. This CDR3 has 16 residues. CDR3 in DNA: TGTGCCAGCAGCTTAGCAGGCACAGGCCGAAATCAGCCCCAGCATTTT. This encodes CASSLAGTGRNQPQHF.

V is TRBV2 and J is TRBJ2-2; no reliable D call. Per germline, CDR1 SNHLY and CDR2 FYNNEI. V was shortened by 3 bases and J by 4 bases, with 3 bases between the two germline ends. This CDR3 region has 12 residues. The CDR3 loop is CASSDITGELFF. DNA of the CDR3: TGTGCCAGCAGTGATATCACCGGGGAGCTGTTTTTT.

This chain links TRBV9 with TRBJ2-5, with D maybe TRBD2 (7 bases). The ends were cut back, 2 bases at V and 2 bases at J, with 19 bases in the middle. Germline V gene lookup returns CDR1 SGDLS and CDR2 YYNGEE. This CDR3 comprises 17 residues. The CDR3, as DNA: TGTGCCAGCAGCGTCCCCTCAGAGGGGGGGCCTCAAGAGACCCAGTACTTC. It specifies CASSVPSEGGPQETQYF.

This chain joins TRBV14 and TRBJ2-3, with 7 bases matching TRBD2. After removal of 0 bases from V and 3 bases from J, the junction contained 9 bases not matched to a gene. Germline lookup yields CDR1 SGHDN and CDR2 FVKESK. The CDR3 has 17 amino acids. CDR3 residues: CASSQDRGGWGTDTQYF. DNA for the CDR3: TGTGCCAGCAGCCAAGATCGCGGGGGATGGGGGACAGATACGCAGTATTTT.

This clone was recorded only once. The V and J genes are TRBV10-2 and TRBJ1-1; 9 nucleotides line up with TRBD1. The CDR3 has 15 residues. Germline CDR1 is WSHSY and CDR2 is SAAADI. J lost 1 base, V lost 2 bases, and 2 bases had no gene match. The CDR3 nucleotides are TGCGCCAGCAGTGAGCCGGGACAGGGGAACACTGAAGCTTTCTTT. Protein: CASSEPGQGNTEAFF.

V gene TRBV6-1 combines with J gene TRBJ2-6; D is unclear. Germline-derived CDR1 and CDR2 are MNHNS and SASEGT. The V gene lost 1 base and the J gene lost 0 bases, with 4 bases spanning the gap. The CDR3 length is 15 residues. In DNA form, the CDR3 reads TGTGCCAGCAGTGAAGACAGCTCTGGGGCCAACGTCCTGACTTTC. It is translated as CASSEDSSGANVLTF.

The gene calls are TRBV11-3 and TRBJ2-2; a possible D gene is TRBD2 (7 bases). The CDR3 is 16 residues long. With 1 base removed from V and 0 bases from J, the gap between germline ends came to 9 bases. Per germline, CDR1 SGHNT and CDR2 YENEEA. The DNA of the CDR3 is TGTGCCAGCAGCTTAGGCGGGGGCGCGAACACCGGGGAGCTGTTTTTT. Residues: CASSLGGGANTGELFF.

CDR3 in DNA: TGTGCCAGCGGACAGTATAGCGGGGAGAACACCGGGGAGCTGTTTTTT. Protein: CASGQYSGENTGELFF. The chain employs TRBV7-3 and TRBJ2-2; 8 bases fit TRBD2. Germline loops: CDR1 SGHTA, CDR2 FQGTGA. V gave up 8 bases and J gave up 1 base; unmatched junction bases: 9. The CDR3 covers 16 residues.

The V and J genes are TRBV9 and TRBJ2-1; TRBD2 aligns across 10 bases. The V and J ends lost 4 bases and 6 bases, in that order; junction bases with no gene match: 7. CDR3 length: 15 amino acids. Per the germline V gene, CDR1 is SGDLS and CDR2 is YYNGEE. CDR3 sequence (DNA): TGTGCCAGCAGCATTAGCGGGGGGACCCTCAATGAGCAGTTCTTC. Translation gives CASSISGGTLNEQFF.

The V call is TRBV6-1, the J call TRBJ2-7; 8 nucleotides match TRBD2. J lost 2 bases, V lost 3 bases, and 9 bases had no gene match. This CDR3 region has 16 residues. The germline V gene encodes CDR1 MNHNS and CDR2 SASEGT. CDR3 coding DNA: TGTGCCAGCAGTGATCTAAGGACTAGCTCTACCTACGAGCAGTACTTC. Translating gives CASSDLRTSSTYEQYF.

This clone was detected only once. V usage is TRBV9 and J usage is TRBJ2-3, with 10 bases lining up with TRBD1. The CDR3 length is 17 residues. Losses at the gene ends were 4 bases for V and 1 base for J; bases not matched to a gene: 9. Germline CDR1 is SGDLS and CDR2 is YYNGEE. CDR3 protein: CASSQRQGAVGTDTQYF. CDR3 DNA sequence: TGTGCCAGCAGCCAAAGACAGGGGGCGGTAGGCACAGATACGCAGTATTTT.

The chain combines TRBV19 with TRBJ1-1; TRBD1 matches 9 bases. The CDR3 is 14 residues long. The ends lost 7 bases at V and 1 base at J; junction bases unmatched: 4. Germline V gene lookup returns CDR1 LNHDA and CDR2 SQIVND (reference sequence). The CDR3 DNA sequence: TGTGCCAGTATCCCGACAGGGGGGAACACTGAAGCTTTCTTT. Translated: CASIPTGGNTEAFF.

CDR3 loop: CASSIELGEQFF. DNA for the CDR3: TGTGCCAGCAGCATAGAACTAGGTGAGCAGTTCTTC. The chain carries TRBV7-3 and TRBJ2-1, with D possibly matching TRBD2 (5 bases). Germline values: CDR1 SGHTA, CDR2 FQGTGA. V was clipped by 5 bases and J by 9 bases, with 11 bases between them. This CDR3 region has 12 residues.

The V gene is TRBV5-1, the J gene TRBJ2-2; D perhaps matches TRBD2 (6 bases). The germline V and J ends were trimmed by 2 bases and 7 bases, with 9 bases remaining between them. From germline, CDR1 is SGHRS and CDR2 YFSETQ. The CDR3 consists of 13 residues. CDR3 in amino acids: CASSFSGDGELFF. In nucleotides, the CDR3 is TGCGCCAGCAGCTTTAGCGGCGACGGGGAGCTGTTTTTT.

In this sample, this clone turned up once. This chain connects TRBV6-4 to TRBJ2-2, with a tentative D call TRBD2 (6 bases). This CDR3 has 14 residues. Per germline, CDR1 MRHNA and CDR2 SNTAGT. The germline V and J ends were trimmed by 6 bases and 1 base, with 9 bases remaining between them. The CDR3 bases are TGTGCCAGCAGGCCCGGGGGGAACACCGGGGAGCTGTTTTTT. Translation gives CASRPGGNTGELFF.

This rearrangement joins TRBV11-1 to TRBJ2-5; D might be TRBD2 (6 bases). The length of the CDR3 is 16 residues. Germline loops: CDR1 SGHAT, CDR2 FQDESV (reference sequence). Trimming took 1 base from V and 5 from J, leaving 17 bases between them. CDR3 residues: CASSLVGSVGGETQYF. In DNA, the CDR3 is TGTGCCAGCAGCTTAGTAGGCTCGGTTGGGGGGGAGACCCAGTACTTC. Combining the CDR3 with reference TRBV11-1 and TRBJ2-5 gives the whole variable domain EAEVAQSPRYKITEKSQAVAFWCDPISGHATLYWYRQILGQGPELLVQFQDESVVDDSQLPKDRFSAERLKGVDSTLKIQPAELGDSAMYLCASSLVGSVGGETQYFGPGTRLLVL.

The CDR3 reads CASRKTGASDEQYF. The DNA for the CDR3 is TGTGCCAGCAGAAAGACAGGGGCCTCGGACGAGCAGTACTTC. The chain uses TRBV25-1 and TRBJ2-7, with 8 positions matching TRBD1. After removal of 6 bases from V and 5 bases from J, the junction contained 9 bases not matched to a gene. The germline V gene encodes CDR1 MGHDK and CDR2 SYGVNS. The CDR3 sequence is 14 residues long.

The J gene is TRBJ1-1, the V gene TRBV19, with a tentative D call TRBD1 (5 bases). The CDR3 is 15 residues long. The ends were cut back, 5 bases at V and 0 bases at J, with 13 bases in the middle. Germline V gene data show CDR1 as LNHDA and CDR2 as SQIVND (reference sequence). The CDR3 DNA sequence: TGTGCCAGTAGTCCGATCCCGGACATGAACACTGAAGCTTTCTTT. Its protein is CASSPIPDMNTEAFF.

CDR3 region: CASSPETGGVGIQYF. DNA of the CDR3: TGCGCCAGCAGCCCGGAGACAGGGGGAGTCGGCATTCAGTACTTC. The chain couples TRBV5-1 to TRBJ2-4; 9 bases line up with TRBD1. From germline, CDR1 is SGHRS and CDR2 YFSETQ. V was pared by 4 bases and J by 9 bases, with 11 bases of the junction left unmatched. CDR3 length equals 15 residues.

This clone was observed once. The chain has TRBV11-2 and TRBJ2-2; 9 bases align to TRBD2. Looked up from germline, CDR1 is SGHAT and CDR2 is FQNNGV. CDR3 length: 19 residues. The junction had 21 bases not matched to a gene; V was cut back by 6 bases and J by 7 bases. The CDR3 reads CASSPRGRGGRLGVGELFF. The CDR3 DNA reads TGTGCCAGCAGTCCCCGTGGGCGGGGGGGCCGGTTGGGAGTCGGGGAGCTGTTTTTT.